Shown below are 32 T cell receptor beta chains from a single sample sequenced in a study of radiation and T cells in renal cell carcinoma. Indicated treatment: treatment-naive control, cytoreductive nephrectomy. TCRdb keeps only in-frame clones here, not all; method: immunoSEQ multiplex PCR. In the table there are fewer than 25,000 clones, 45% to 65% of which are singletons. This specimen was tumor tissue, taken from a patient whose treatment was nephrectomy without radiotherapy. The receptors derive from a human donor with renal cell carcinoma.

The gene calls are TRBV4-2 and TRBJ1-2; TRBD1 matches 11 bases. The CDR3 extends over 16 amino acids. J gave up 0 bases and V 4 bases, and 4 bases lay outside the gene matches. Germline V CDR1 and CDR2: LGHNA, YNFKEQ. CDR3 nucleotides: TGTGCCAGCAGCCCGCGGGGACAGGGGGCTAACTATGGCTACACCTTC. As protein: CASSPRGQGANYGYTF.

V and J are TRBV18 and TRBJ1-1; D gene unclear. Germline V gene lookup returns CDR1 KGHSH and CDR2 LQKENI. V was shortened by 2 bases and J by 0 bases, with 10 bases between the two germline ends. CDR3 length equals 15 residues. The CDR3 DNA reads as TGTGCCAGCTCACCAGGCGTCTTCATGAACACTGAAGCTTTCTTT. Translating it yields CASSPGVFMNTEAFF.

The CDR3 spells CATSRGDRGEYEQYF. As DNA, the CDR3 is TGTGCCACCAGCAGAGGGGACAGGGGAGAATACGAGCAGTACTTC. This chain links TRBV15 with TRBJ2-7, with TRBD1 matching 10 bases. With V trimmed by 1 base and J by 4 bases, 4 bases remained unmatched. The CDR3 contains 15 residues. In germline, CDR1 is LNHNV, CDR2 YYDKDF (reference sequence). The full variable domain, completed using reference TRBV15 and TRBJ2-7, is DAMVIQNPRYQVTQFGKPVTLSCSQTLNHNVMYWYQQKSSQAPKLLFHYYDKDFNNEADTPDNFQSRRPNTSFCFLDIRSPGLGDTAMYLCATSRGDRGEYEQYFGPGTRLTVT.

The chain couples TRBV7-2 to TRBJ1-1, with 7 bases that match TRBD1. Unmatched junction bases numbered 6, after V lost 5 bases and J lost 6 bases. Germline assignment: CDR1 SGHTA and CDR2 FQGNSA. The CDR3 is made up of 13 amino acids. Here the CDR3 DNA reads TGTGCCAGCAGCCGACAGGGTAGGGCTGAAGCTTTCTTT. Its protein product is CASSRQGRAEAFF.

V gene TRBV6-5 combines with J gene TRBJ2-7; 7 bases line up with TRBD1. Germline V lookup: CDR1 MNHEY, CDR2 SVGAGI. V trimming: 6 bases; J trimming: 2 bases; junction bases outside the gene matches: 4. This CDR3 spans 13 amino acids. The CDR3 DNA reads TGTGCCAGCAGAGAGAGGGGGCCCTACGAGCAGTACTTC. It yields the protein CASRERGPYEQYF.

The rearrangement links TRBV7-2 to TRBJ2-7, with 8 bases lining up with TRBD2. V trimming: 4 bases; J trimming: 7 bases; junction bases outside the gene matches: 12. Germline V lookup: CDR1 SGHTA, CDR2 FQGNSA. The CDR3 is 15 residues long. Written as DNA, the CDR3 is TGTGCCAGCAGCTGGCTTAGCGGGGCTATGGGGGAGCAGTACTTC. It codes for CASSWLSGAMGEQYF.

This chain links TRBV7-3 with TRBJ1-1, with D possibly TRBD1 on 6 matching bases. V lost 5 bases and J 6 bases, leaving 16 bases between the germline ends. The CDR3 contains 14 residues. Germline loops: CDR1 SGHTA, CDR2 FQGTGA. CDR3 nucleotides: TGTGCCAGCAGCCTCGGGACACCACAATCTGAAGCTTTCTTT. The encoded protein is CASSLGTPQSEAFF.

The V call is TRBV7-9, the J call TRBJ2-2; a weak D match, TRBD2 (5 bases). Germline CDR1 SEHNR, CDR2 FQNEAQ (reference sequence). The CDR3 is 15 amino acids. Trimming cost V 1 base and J 3 bases, with 9 bases left between them. The DNA for the CDR3 is TGTGCCAGCAGCTTAGGTCTCGGGGACACCGGGGAGCTGTTTTTT. This encodes CASSLGLGDTGELFF.

The V and J genes are TRBV5-8 and TRBJ2-1, with a possible D match to TRBD1 (5 bases). This CDR3 region has 13 residues. The V end lost 4 bases, the J end lost 7 bases, and 12 bases lay between the germline ends. Germline CDR1 SGHTS, CDR2 YDEGEE. The CDR3 spells CASSPGNRNEQFF. The CDR3 coding sequence is TGTGCCAGCAGCCCCGGCAACAGGAATGAGCAGTTCTTC.

This clone has a handful of counts. This chain links TRBV2 with TRBJ2-2; 8 bases agree with TRBD1. CDR3 size: 17 residues. From germline, CDR1 is SNHLY and CDR2 FYNNEI. J was trimmed by 3 bases and V by 8 bases; bases with no gene match: 14. The CDR3 loop is CASARWQGASHTGELFF. CDR3 DNA: TGTGCCAGCGCCCGTTGGCAGGGGGCATCTCACACCGGGGAGCTGTTTTTT.

The chain uses TRBV29-1 and TRBJ2-7; no firm D call. The CDR3 runs to 11 residues. Germline V gene data show CDR1 as SQVTM and CDR2 as ANQGSEA. V dropped 0 bases and J dropped 3 bases, with 3 bases sitting between them. The CDR3 here is CSVEDIYEQYF. CDR3 sequence (DNA): TGCAGCGTTGAAGATATCTACGAGCAGTACTTC.

This clone has just a few counts. The genes are TRBV2 and TRBJ2-1; the match to TRBD2 covers 9 bases. The CDR3 runs to 14 residues. V dropped 1 base and J dropped 9; count of bases not matched to a gene: 4. The germline gives CDR1 SNHLY, CDR2 FYNNEI. The DNA for the CDR3 is TGTGCCAGCAGTGAAGAGGCGGGGGGGAGTGAGCAGTTCTTC. Protein: CASSEEAGGSEQFF.

This clone was observed a few times. The gene calls are TRBV29-1 and TRBJ1-1; 7 nucleotides agree with TRBD1. This CDR3 is built from 10 residues. Germline V gives CDR1 SQVTM, CDR2 ANQGSEA. The V gene end was trimmed by 3 bases and the J gene end by 13 bases; junction bases not matched to a gene: 5. In DNA, the CDR3 is TGCAGCGTTGAGTTTCAGGGGGATTTCTTT. It is translated as CSVEFQGDFF.

This clone was detected a few times. This chain uses TRBV19 with TRBJ2-2, with 10 nucleotides matching TRBD2. The CDR3 is 16 amino acids. Germline assignment: CDR1 LNHDA and CDR2 SQIVND (reference sequence). The junction had 7 bases not matched to a gene; V was cut back by 3 bases and J by 6 bases. The CDR3 reads CASSIGLAGAAGELFF. DNA for the CDR3: TGTGCCAGTAGTATCGGGCTAGCGGGGGCCGCCGGGGAGCTGTTTTTT.

This clone occurred many times. The chain combines TRBV5-8 with TRBJ1-5; 8 bases line up with TRBD1. CDR1 and CDR2 (germline): SGHTS, YDEGEE. V shed 5 bases, J shed 6 bases, and the junction held 7 bases outside the gene matches. CDR3 size: 14 residues. The CDR3 DNA is TGTGCCAGCAGTATCGGACAGGGAAGTCAGCCCCAGCATTTT. Its protein product is CASSIGQGSQPQHF. Complete variable domain (other parts from reference TRBV5-8 and TRBJ1-5): EAGVTQSPTHLIKTRGQQATLRCSPISGHTSVYWYQQALGLGLQFLLWYDEGEERNRGNFPPRFSGRQFPNYSSELNVNALELEDSALYLCASSIGQGSQPQHFGDGTRLSIL.

This clone appeared many times. V usage is TRBV5-6 and J usage is TRBJ1-3; D uncertain. Germline lookup yields CDR1 SGHDT and CDR2 YYEEEE. This CDR3 is 12 amino acids long. V lost 2 bases and J lost 4, with 4 bases in between. CDR3 in amino acids: CASSFVGNTIYF. The DNA for the CDR3 is TGTGCCAGCAGCTTCGTCGGAAACACCATATATTTT.

The chain carries TRBV5-1 and TRBJ2-6; D is possibly TRBD1 (5 bases). Germline values: CDR1 SGHRS, CDR2 YFSETQ. The CDR3 runs to 16 residues. V lost 5 bases to trimming and J lost 0 bases, with 12 bases between them. The CDR3 here is CASSSRESSGANVLTF. The CDR3 DNA is TGCGCCAGCAGTAGCAGGGAAAGCTCTGGGGCCAACGTCCTGACTTTC.

The sample holds a few counts of this clone. This chain joins TRBV9 and TRBJ1-1; tentative D call: TRBD1 (5 bases). The CDR3 loop spans 14 amino acids. Trimming shortened V by 0 bases and J by 5 bases, and 11 bases separated the two germline ends. Germline V gives CDR1 SGDLS, CDR2 YYNGEE. The CDR3 sequence: CASSVGSRVTEAFF. The DNA for the CDR3 is TGTGCCAGCAGCGTAGGGTCCAGGGTAACTGAAGCTTTCTTT.

This clone was picked up a small number of times. The V call is TRBV2, the J call TRBJ1-2; a weak D match, TRBD1 (5 bases). Germline values: CDR1 SNHLY, CDR2 FYNNEI. This CDR3 region has 16 residues. Between the trimmed V and J ends, which lost 1 base and 2 bases, there was a span of 14 bases. CDR3 residues: CASSEGRGVVNYGYTF. CDR3 nucleotide sequence: TGTGCCAGCAGTGAAGGACGGGGGGTGGTGAACTATGGCTACACCTTC.

This clone has ten or more counts. The chain combines TRBV2 with TRBJ1-5, with a weak D call TRBD1 (5 bases). The V end was cut by 3 bases, the J end by 6 bases, with 12 bases between. Germline CDR1 reads SNHLY; CDR2 reads FYNNEI. This CDR3 is built from 14 residues. The CDR3 nucleotides are TGTGCCAGCAGTGAGGGACGGTTTCCTCAGCCCCAGCATTTT. This translates into CASSEGRFPQPQHF.

The CDR3 DNA reads TGTGCCATCAGTGAGTCGGGGGGGGATCAGCCCCAGCATTTT. Translation gives CAISESGGDQPQHF. The chain uses TRBV10-3 and TRBJ1-5; possibly TRBD1 for D (5 bases). The CDR3 runs 14 residues. V was shortened by 0 bases and J by 5 bases, with 8 bases between the two germline ends. Per germline, CDR1 ENHRY and CDR2 SYGVKD.

This sequence joins TRBV4-3 and TRBJ1-2, with D possibly matching TRBD1 (6 bases). Trimming removed 0 bases at V and 2 bases at J, with 10 bases between. From germline, CDR1 is LGHNA and CDR2 YSLEER. This CDR3 comprises 15 residues. CDR3 in amino acids: CASSQDYQGNYGYTF. DNA for the CDR3: TGCGCCAGCAGCCAAGATTATCAGGGGAACTATGGCTACACCTTC.

V gene TRBV2 combines with J gene TRBJ2-1; D perhaps matches TRBD2 (6 bases). In germline, CDR1 is SNHLY, CDR2 FYNNEI. Trimming cost V 5 bases and J 0 bases, with 11 bases left between them. The CDR3 is made up of 15 amino acids. The CDR3 spells CASSPGVSSYNEQFF. The CDR3 coding sequence is TGTGCCAGCAGTCCGGGGGTGAGCTCCTACAATGAGCAGTTCTTC.

The chain combines TRBV9 with TRBJ2-1; D may be TRBD1 (6 bases). The germline gives CDR1 SGDLS, CDR2 YYNGEE. The germline V and J ends were trimmed by 1 base and 9 bases, with 20 bases remaining between them. The CDR3 extends over 16 amino acids. The CDR3 DNA is TGTGCCAGCAGCGTACCACCAGGGGTGACCGACGGTGAGCAGTTCTTC. This sequence encodes CASSVPPGVTDGEQFF.

V gene TRBV7-8 combines with J gene TRBJ1-2; D perhaps matches TRBD1 (5 bases). CDR1 SGHVS and CDR2 FQNEAQ come from the germline V gene. The CDR3 is 13 amino acids. Trimming left V 4 bases short and J 2 bases short, with 8 bases between. Here the CDR3 reads CASSYRQNYGYTF. For the CDR3, the DNA is TGTGCCAGCAGCTATCGACAGAACTATGGCTACACCTTC.

The chain is built from TRBV23-1 and TRBJ1-5, with D possibly being TRBD1 (6 bases). TRBV23-1 is designated an ORF whose function remains uncertain. Trimming shortened V by 0 bases and J by 0 bases, and 12 bases separated the two germline ends. CDR3 length: 17 residues. In nucleotides, the CDR3 is TGCGCCAGCAGTCAATCCGGGACATGGGGTAGCAATCAGCCCCAGCATTTT. Its translation: CASSQSGTWGSNQPQHF.

The chain combines TRBV6-5 with TRBJ1-5; D is ambiguous. This CDR3 has 14 amino acids. Germline V gene sequence: CDR1 MNHEY, CDR2 SVGAGI. The germline V and J ends were trimmed by 6 bases and 3 bases, with 12 bases remaining between them. CDR3 nucleotides: TGTGCCAGCAGGGACCACAACCCCAATCAGCCCCAGCATTTT. It specifies CASRDHNPNQPQHF.

As regards this clone: A read error may account for a junction end that differs from germline. V gene TRBV9 combines with J gene TRBJ2-1, with TRBD1 matching over 8 bases. Germline CDR1 is SGDLS and CDR2 is YYNGEE. The CDR3 loop spans 11 amino acids. The CDR3 DNA reads TGTGCCAGCAGCGTAGCGGGACAGGTAGTCTTC. Residues: CASSVAGQVVF.

A few counts support this clone. The V and J genes are TRBV7-8 and TRBJ2-2; maybe TRBD1 (5 bases). Trimming pared 1 base from V and 5 bases from J, leaving 11 bases between. CDR1 and CDR2 (germline): SGHVS, FQNEAQ. This CDR3 has 15 amino acids. CDR3 in amino acids: CASSLDPRQTGELFF. The CDR3 DNA sequence: TGTGCCAGCAGCTTAGATCCCCGACAGACCGGGGAGCTGTTTTTT.

This clone was detected a few times. This chain links TRBV11-2 with TRBJ1-1, with D possibly TRBD1 on 6 matching bases. This CDR3 is 14 amino acids long. Germline CDR1 SGHAT, CDR2 FQNNGV. V lost 0 bases and J 5 bases, leaving 10 bases between the germline ends. In DNA form, the CDR3 reads TGTGCCAGCAGCTTAGATGGGCAGGGGACTGAAGCTTTCTTT. Translating gives CASSLDGQGTEAFF.

The V and J genes are TRBV18 and TRBJ1-4; D is perhaps TRBD1 (6 bases). Germline values: CDR1 KGHSH, CDR2 LQKENI. This CDR3 spans 15 amino acids. Deletions cut 6 bases from V and 4 bases from J, with 15 bases between. CDR3 residues: CASSPADSLNEKLFF. CDR3 DNA sequence: TGTGCCAGCTCCCCGGCGGACAGTCTTAATGAAAAACTGTTTTTT.

The chain carries TRBV4-3 and TRBJ2-6; the D gene is possibly TRBD1 (6 bases). Germline values: CDR1 LGHNA, CDR2 YSLEER. Trimming took off 0 bases at V and 2 bases at J, with 11 bases between the two ends. The length of the CDR3 is 17 residues. This chain's CDR3 is CASSQEIAGAGANVLTF. CDR3 in DNA: TGCGCCAGCAGCCAAGAAATAGCAGGGGCTGGGGCCAACGTCCTGACTTTC.